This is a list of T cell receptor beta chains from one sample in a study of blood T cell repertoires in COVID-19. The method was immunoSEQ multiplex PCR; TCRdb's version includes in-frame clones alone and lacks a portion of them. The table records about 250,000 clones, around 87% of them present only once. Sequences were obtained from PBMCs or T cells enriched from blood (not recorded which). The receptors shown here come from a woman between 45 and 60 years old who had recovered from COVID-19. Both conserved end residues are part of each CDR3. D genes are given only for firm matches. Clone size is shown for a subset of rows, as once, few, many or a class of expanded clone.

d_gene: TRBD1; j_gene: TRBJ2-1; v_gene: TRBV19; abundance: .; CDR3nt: TGTGCCAGTAGTGACAGGGGCTGGGGTAGTAATGAGCAGTTCTTC; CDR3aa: CASSDRGWGSNEQFF
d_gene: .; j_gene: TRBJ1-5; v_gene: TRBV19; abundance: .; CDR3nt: TGTGCCAGTAGTAACGCAGATCAGCCCCAGCATTTT; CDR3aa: CASSNADQPQHF
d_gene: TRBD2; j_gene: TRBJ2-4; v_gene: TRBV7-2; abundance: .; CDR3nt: TGTGCCAGCAGCTCGGGACTAGCGGGATTAGCCAAAAACATTCAGTACTTC; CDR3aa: CASSSGLAGLAKNIQYF
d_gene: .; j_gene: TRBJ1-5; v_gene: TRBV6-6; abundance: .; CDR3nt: TGTGCCAGCAGCCGCGGGCGTGGCAATCAGCCCCAGCATTTT; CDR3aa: CASSRGRGNQPQHF
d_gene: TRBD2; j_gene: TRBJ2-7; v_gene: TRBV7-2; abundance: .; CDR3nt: TGTGCCAGCAGCTTAAGGTCGGGACTAGCGGGAACATCCTACGAGCAGTACTTC; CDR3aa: CASSLRSGLAGTSYEQYF
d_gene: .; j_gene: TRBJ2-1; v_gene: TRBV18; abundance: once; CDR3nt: TGTGCCAGCTCACCACCGTTTAGCTACAATGAGCAGTTCTTC; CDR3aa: CASSPPFSYNEQFF
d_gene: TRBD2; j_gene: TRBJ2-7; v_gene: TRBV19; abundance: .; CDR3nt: TGTGCCAGTAGTACGGGGGGGGGACCCTACGAGCAGTACTTC; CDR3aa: CASSTGGGPYEQYF
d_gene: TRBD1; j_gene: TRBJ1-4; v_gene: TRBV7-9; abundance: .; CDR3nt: TGTGCCAGCAGCTTCTCGGTCCCGGGACAGGGGGGTAATGAAAAACTGTTTTTT; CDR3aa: CASSFSVPGQGGNEKLFF
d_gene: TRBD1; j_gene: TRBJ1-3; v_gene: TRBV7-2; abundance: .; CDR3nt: TGTGCCAGCAGCTTAGGGGGACAGGGGGCGCGTGGAAACACCATATATTTT; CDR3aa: CASSLGGQGARGNTIYF
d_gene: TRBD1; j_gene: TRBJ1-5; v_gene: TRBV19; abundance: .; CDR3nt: TGTGCCAGTAGTACCGCGGGACAGAGCAATCAGCCCCAGCATTTT; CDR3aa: CASSTAGQSNQPQHF
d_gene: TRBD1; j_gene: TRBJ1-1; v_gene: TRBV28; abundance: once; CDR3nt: TGTGCCAGCAGGGTACCGGGACAGCCAAACACTGAAGCTTTCTTT; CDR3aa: CASRVPGQPNTEAFF
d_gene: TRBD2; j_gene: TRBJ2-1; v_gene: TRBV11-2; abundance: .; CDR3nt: TGTGCCAGCAGCTTCCCCCGGGAGGGTCCCCCCTACAATGAGCAGTTCTTC; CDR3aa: CASSFPREGPPYNEQFF
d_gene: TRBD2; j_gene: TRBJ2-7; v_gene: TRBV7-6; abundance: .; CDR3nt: TGTGCCAGCAGCTCAACCGGGAGGCCCTCCTACGAGCAGTACTTC; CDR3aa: CASSSTGRPSYEQYF
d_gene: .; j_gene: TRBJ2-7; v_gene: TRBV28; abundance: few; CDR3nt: TGTGCCAGCAGTTTACCCCCAGCCTACGAGCAGTACTTC; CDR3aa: CASSLPPAYEQYF
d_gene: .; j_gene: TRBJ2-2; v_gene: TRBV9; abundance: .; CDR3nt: TGTGCCAGCAGCGTAGGGCACACCGGGGAGCTGTTTTTT; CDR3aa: CASSVGHTGELFF
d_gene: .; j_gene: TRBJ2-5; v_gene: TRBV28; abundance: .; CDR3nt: TGTGCCAGCAGTTTAGGCATAAGCCAAGAGACCCAGTACTTC; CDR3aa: CASSLGISQETQYF
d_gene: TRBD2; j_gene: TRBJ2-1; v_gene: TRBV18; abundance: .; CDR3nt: TGTGCCAGCTCACTCCTAAGACTAGCGGGAGTTGCCCATGAGCAGTTCTTC; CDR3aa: CASSLLRLAGVAHEQFF
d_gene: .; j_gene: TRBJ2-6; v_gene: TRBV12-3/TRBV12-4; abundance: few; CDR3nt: TGTGCCAGCGGGAGCTCTGGGGCCAACGTCCTGACTTTC; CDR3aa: CASGSSGANVLTF
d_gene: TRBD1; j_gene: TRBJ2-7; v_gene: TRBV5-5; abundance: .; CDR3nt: TGTGCCAGCAGTCCCGGGACAGGGCCCGAGCAGTACTTC; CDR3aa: CASSPGTGPEQYF
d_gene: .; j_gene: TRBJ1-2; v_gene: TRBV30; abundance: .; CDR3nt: TGTGCCTGGAGTGCATGGGAGGGAGGGGGCTATGGCTACACCTTC; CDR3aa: CAWSAWEGGGYGYTF
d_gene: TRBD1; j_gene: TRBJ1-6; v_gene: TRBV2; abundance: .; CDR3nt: TGTGCCAGCAGTGAGGACAGGTGGACGGATTCACCCCTCCACTTT; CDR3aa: CASSEDRWTDSPLHF
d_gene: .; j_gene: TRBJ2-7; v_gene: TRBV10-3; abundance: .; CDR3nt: TGTGCCACCGAGCAGGTGCCCCGCTACGAGCAGTACTTC; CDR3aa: CATEQVPRYEQYF
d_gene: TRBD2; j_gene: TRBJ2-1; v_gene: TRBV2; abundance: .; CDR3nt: TGTGCCAGCAGTGAAGTCGGGGGGAACTACAATGAGCAGTTCTTC; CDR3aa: CASSEVGGNYNEQFF
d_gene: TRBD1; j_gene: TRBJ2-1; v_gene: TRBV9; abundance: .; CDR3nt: TGTGCCAGCAGCGCATCCGGGACAGGGTTACTCAATGAGCAGTTCTTC; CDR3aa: CASSASGTGLLNEQFF
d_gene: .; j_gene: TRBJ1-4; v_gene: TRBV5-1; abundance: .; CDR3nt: TGCGCCAGCAGCCCCGGGGCAACTAATGAAAAACTGTTTTTT; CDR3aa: CASSPGATNEKLFF
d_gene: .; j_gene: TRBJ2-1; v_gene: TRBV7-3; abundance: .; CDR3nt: TGTGCCAGCAGCTTAACCTCGTCGACTCCCGGGTTCTTC; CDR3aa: CASSLTSSTPGFF
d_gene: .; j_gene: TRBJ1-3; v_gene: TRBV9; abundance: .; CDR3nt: TGTGCCAGCAGCGCGGCCGGGAGCTCTGGAAACACCATATATTTT; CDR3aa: CASSAAGSSGNTIYF
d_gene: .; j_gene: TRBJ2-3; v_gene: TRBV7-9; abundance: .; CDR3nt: TGTGCCAGCAGCTTAGCCTTCTCTAGCACAGATACGCAGTATTTT; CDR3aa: CASSLAFSSTDTQYF
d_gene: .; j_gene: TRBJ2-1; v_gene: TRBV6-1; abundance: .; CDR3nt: TGTGCCAGCAGTGAAAAAAGGGCTGGACTTAATGAGCAGTTCTTC; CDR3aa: CASSEKRAGLNEQFF
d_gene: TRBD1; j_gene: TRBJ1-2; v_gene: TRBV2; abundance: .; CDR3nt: TGTGCCAGCAGTGAGCTAGGACAGGGTCGTGGCTACACCTTC; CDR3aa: CASSELGQGRGYTF
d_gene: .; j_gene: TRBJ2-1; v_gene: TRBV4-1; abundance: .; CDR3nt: TGCGCCAGCAGCCAAGATGAGGGCAATGAGCAGTTCTTC; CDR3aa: CASSQDEGNEQFF
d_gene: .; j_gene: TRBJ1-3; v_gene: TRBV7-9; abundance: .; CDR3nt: TGTGCCAGCAGCTGGGGGGGGGCAGGTCCCTCTGGAAACACCATATATTTT; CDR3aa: CASSWGGAGPSGNTIYF
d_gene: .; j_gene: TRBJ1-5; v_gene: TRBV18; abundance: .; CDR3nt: TGTGCCAGCTCACCGCAGGCGGGGGGAAGCAATCAGCCCCAGCATTTT; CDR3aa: CASSPQAGGSNQPQHF
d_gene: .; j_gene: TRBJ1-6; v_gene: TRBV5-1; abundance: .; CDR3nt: TGCGCCAGCCGTGGCAGCCCGACATATAATTCACCCCTCCACTTT; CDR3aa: CASRGSPTYNSPLHF
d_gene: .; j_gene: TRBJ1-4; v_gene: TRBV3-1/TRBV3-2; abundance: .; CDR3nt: TGTGCCAGCAGCCATCCGGGAGGTGAAAAACTGTTTTTT; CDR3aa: CASSHPGGEKLFF
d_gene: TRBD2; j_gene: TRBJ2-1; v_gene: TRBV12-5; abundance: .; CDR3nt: TGTGCTAGTGGTTTTAACCTAGCGGAATACAATGAGCAGTTCTTC; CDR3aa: CASGFNLAEYNEQFF
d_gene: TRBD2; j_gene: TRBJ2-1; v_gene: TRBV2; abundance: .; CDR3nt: TGTGCCAGCAGTGTACTAGCGGGAGGTTCGGATGAGCAGTTCTTC; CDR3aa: CASSVLAGGSDEQFF
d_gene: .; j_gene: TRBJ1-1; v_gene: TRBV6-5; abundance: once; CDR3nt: TGTGCCAGCCTCCCCGGACATTCCCGTCAAGCTTTCTTT; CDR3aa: CASLPGHSRQAFF
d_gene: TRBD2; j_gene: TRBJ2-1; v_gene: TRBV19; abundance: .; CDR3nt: TGTGCCAGTAGTATTCAAGCGGGACCCTACAATGAGCAGTTCTTC; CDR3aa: CASSIQAGPYNEQFF
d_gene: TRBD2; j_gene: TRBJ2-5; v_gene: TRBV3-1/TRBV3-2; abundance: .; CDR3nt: TGTGCCAGCAGCATAGCGGGAGGGCCGGGGGAGACCCAGTACTTC; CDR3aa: CASSIAGGPGETQYF
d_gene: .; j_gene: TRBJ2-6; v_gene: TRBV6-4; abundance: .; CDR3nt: TGTGCCAGCAGTCCCGGGGAGCGCTCTGGGGCCAACGTCCTGACTTTC; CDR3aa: CASSPGERSGANVLTF
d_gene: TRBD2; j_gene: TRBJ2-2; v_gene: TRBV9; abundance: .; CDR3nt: TGTGCCAGCAGCGTAGGACTAGCGGGAGATCAAACCGGGGAGCTGTTTTTT; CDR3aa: CASSVGLAGDQTGELFF